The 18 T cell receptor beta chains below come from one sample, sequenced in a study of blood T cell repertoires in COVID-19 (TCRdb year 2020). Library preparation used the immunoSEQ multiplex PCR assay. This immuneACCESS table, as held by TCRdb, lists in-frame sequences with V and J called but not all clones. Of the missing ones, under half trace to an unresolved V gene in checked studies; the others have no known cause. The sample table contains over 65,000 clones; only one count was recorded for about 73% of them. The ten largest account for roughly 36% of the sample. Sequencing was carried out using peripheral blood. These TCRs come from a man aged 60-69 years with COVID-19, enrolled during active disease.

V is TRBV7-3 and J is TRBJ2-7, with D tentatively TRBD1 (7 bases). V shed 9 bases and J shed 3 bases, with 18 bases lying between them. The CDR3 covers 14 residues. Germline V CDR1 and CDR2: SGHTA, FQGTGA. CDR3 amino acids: CARRGRDSDYEQYF. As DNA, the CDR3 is TGTGCCAGGCGGGGTAGGGACAGCGACTACGAGCAGTACTTC.

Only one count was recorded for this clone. The CDR3 region has the DNA TGTGCCAGTAGTTCCCCCGGACTAAGCATCTACGAGCAGTACTTC. This sequence encodes CASSSPGLSIYEQYF. The chain carries TRBV19 and TRBJ2-7, with a possible D match to TRBD2 (6 bases). Germline CDR1 is LNHDA and CDR2 is SQIVND (reference sequence). This CDR3 region has 15 residues. Trimming left V 5 bases short and J 3 bases short, with 17 bases between. Full variable domain (rest looked up from reference TRBV19 and TRBJ2-7): DGGITQSPKYLFRKEGQNVTLSCEQNLNHDAMYWYRQDPGQGLRLIYYSQIVNDFQKGDIAEGYSVSREKKESFPLTVTSAQKNPTAFYLCASSSPGLSIYEQYFGPGTRLTVT.

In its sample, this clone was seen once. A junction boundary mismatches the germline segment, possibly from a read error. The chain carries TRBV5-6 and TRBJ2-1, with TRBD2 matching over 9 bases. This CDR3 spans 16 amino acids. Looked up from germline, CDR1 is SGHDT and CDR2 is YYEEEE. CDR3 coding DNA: TGCGCCCGCAGCCAACTCGCGGGGGGGGATTACAATGAGCAGTTCTTC. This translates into CARSQLAGGDYNEQFF.

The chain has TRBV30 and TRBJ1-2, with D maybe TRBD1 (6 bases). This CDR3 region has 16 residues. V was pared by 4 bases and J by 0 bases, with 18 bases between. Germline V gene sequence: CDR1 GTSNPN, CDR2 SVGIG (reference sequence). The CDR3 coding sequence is TGTGCCTGGACCGAACCGGACAGACTCTCTAACTATGGCTACACCTTC. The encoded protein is CAWTEPDRLSNYGYTF. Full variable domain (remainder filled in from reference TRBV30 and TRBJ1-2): SQTIHQWPATLVQPVGSPLSLECTVEGTSNPNLYWYRQAAGRGLQLLFYSVGIGQISSEVPQNLSASRPQDRQFILSSKKLLLSDSGFYLCAWTEPDRLSNYGYTFGSGTRLTVV.

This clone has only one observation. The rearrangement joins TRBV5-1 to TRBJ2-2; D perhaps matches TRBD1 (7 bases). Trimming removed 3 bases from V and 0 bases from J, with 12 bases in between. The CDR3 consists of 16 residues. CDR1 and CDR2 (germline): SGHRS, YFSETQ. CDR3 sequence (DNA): TGCGCCAGCAGCTCGGGAGACAGGGCGAACACCGGGGAGCTGTTTTTT. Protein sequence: CASSSGDRANTGELFF.

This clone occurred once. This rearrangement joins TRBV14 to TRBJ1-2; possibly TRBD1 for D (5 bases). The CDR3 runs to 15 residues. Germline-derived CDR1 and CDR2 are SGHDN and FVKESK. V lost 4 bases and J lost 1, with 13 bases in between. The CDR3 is CASSPRTWLNYGYTF. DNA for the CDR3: TGTGCCAGCAGCCCCCGGACATGGCTTAACTATGGCTACACCTTC.

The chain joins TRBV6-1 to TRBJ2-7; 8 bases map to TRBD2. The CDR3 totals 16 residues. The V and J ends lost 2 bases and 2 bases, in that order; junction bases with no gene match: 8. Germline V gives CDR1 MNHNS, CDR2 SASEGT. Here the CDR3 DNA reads TGTGCCAGCAGTGAAAGAGGGACTAGGTGGGCCTACGAGCAGTACTTC. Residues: CASSERGTRWAYEQYF.

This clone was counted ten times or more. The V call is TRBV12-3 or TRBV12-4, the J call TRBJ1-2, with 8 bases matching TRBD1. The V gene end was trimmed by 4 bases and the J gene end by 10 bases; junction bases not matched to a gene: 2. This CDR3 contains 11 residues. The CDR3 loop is CASSSQGVYTF. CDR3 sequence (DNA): TGTGCCAGCAGTTCACAGGGGGTCTACACCTTC.

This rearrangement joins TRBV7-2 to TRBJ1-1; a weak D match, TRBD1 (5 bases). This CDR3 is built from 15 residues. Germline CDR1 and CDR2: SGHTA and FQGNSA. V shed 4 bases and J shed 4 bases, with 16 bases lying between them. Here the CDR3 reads CASSSISRVVTEAFF. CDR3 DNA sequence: TGTGCCAGCAGCTCGATCTCCAGGGTCGTCACTGAAGCTTTCTTT.

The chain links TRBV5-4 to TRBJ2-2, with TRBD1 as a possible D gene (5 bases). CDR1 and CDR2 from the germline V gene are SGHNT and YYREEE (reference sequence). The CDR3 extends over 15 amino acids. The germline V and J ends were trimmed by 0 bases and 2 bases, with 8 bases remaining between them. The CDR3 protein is CASSLEGLNTGELFF. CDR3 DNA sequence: TGTGCCAGCAGCTTGGAGGGGCTTAACACCGGGGAGCTGTTTTTT.

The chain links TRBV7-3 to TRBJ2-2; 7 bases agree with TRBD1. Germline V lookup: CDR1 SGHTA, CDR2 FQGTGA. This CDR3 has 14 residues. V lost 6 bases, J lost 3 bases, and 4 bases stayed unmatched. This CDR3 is CASSAGGDTGELFF. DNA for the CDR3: TGTGCCAGCAGTGCAGGGGGTGACACCGGGGAGCTGTTTTTT.

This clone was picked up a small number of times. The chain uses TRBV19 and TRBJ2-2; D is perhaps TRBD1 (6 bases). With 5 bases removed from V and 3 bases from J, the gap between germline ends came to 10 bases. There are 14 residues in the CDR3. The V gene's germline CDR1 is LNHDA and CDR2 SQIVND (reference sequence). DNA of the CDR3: TGTGCCAGTAGTGATACAGGGTACACCGGGGAGCTGTTTTTT. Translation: CASSDTGYTGELFF.

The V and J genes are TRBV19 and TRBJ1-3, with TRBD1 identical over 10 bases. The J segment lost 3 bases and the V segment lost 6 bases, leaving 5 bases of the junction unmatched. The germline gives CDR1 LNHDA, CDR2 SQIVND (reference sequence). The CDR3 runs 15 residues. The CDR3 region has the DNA TGTGCCAGTAGCCTCGGGACAGGGGATGGAAACACCATATATTTT. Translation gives CASSLGTGDGNTIYF. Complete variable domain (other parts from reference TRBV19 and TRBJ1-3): DGGITQSPKYLFRKEGQNVTLSCEQNLNHDAMYWYRQDPGQGLRLIYYSQIVNDFQKGDIAEGYSVSREKKESFPLTVTSAQKNPTAFYLCASSLGTGDGNTIYFGEGSWLTVV.

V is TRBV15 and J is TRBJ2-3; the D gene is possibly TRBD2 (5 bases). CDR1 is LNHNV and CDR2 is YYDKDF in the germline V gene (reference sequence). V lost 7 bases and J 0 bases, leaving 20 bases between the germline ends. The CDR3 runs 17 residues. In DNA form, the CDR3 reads TGTGCCACCATGCTTTTCGGACTCGATATAAGCACAGATACGCAGTATTTT. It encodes CATMLFGLDISTDTQYF.

This CDR3 reads CASSYEASPSDIQYF. CDR3 DNA: TGTGCCAGCAGTTACGAAGCTAGCCCCTCAGACATTCAGTACTTC. The gene calls are TRBV6-5 and TRBJ2-4; perhaps TRBD2 as D (5 bases). The V gene's germline CDR1 is MNHEY and CDR2 SVGAGI. This CDR3 comprises 15 residues. Trimming took off 2 bases at V and 8 bases at J, with 16 bases between the two ends.

CDR3 amino acids: CASSFRGFRETQYF. Here the CDR3 DNA reads TGTGCCAGCAGCTTCCGGGGGTTTAGAGAGACCCAGTACTTC. The rearrangement joins TRBV11-3 to TRBJ2-5; perhaps TRBD2 as D (6 bases). Germline V gene data show CDR1 as SGHNT and CDR2 as YENEEA. Trimming stripped 3 bases from V and 4 bases from J, with 12 bases between. The CDR3 is 14 residues long.

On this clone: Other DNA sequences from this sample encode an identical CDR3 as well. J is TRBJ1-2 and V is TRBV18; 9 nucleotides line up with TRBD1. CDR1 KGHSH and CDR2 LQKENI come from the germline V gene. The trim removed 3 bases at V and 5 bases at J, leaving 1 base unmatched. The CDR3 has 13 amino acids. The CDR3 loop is CASSPGQGYGYTF. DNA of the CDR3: TGTGCCAGCTCACCGGGACAGGGATATGGCTACACCTTC.

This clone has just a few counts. The CDR3 sequence: CATSRAGIPEAFF. CDR3 coding DNA: TGTGCCACCAGCAGAGCAGGGATCCCTGAAGCTTTCTTT. This chain connects TRBV15 to TRBJ1-1; D might be TRBD1 (5 bases). Germline V gene data show CDR1 as LNHNV and CDR2 as YYDKDF (reference sequence). The CDR3 contains 13 residues. V gave up 1 base and J gave up 6 bases, with 9 bases separating them.